The T cell receptor (beta chain) under discussion was sequenced for a study of blood T cells in healthy people across ages. Study-level findings and limits: Per million T cells, TCR beta diversity dropped about linearly as age rose.

Concerning this clonotype: Its specificity is unknown. A junction boundary mismatches the germline segment, possibly from a read error.

The second PCR ran about 6 to 11 cycles with a sample-barcoded 5' primer and J-beta primers. TCRdb ran MiXCR on the 5' RACE reads and lists one entry per CDR3 protein. The table shows 780,000 or so distinct CDR3 sequences, with more than 55% occurring only once. The specimen was blood. This clonotype was obtained from a man in his forties in good health.

The CDR3 here is CASSLAGGSAYEQYF. The CDR3 DNA reads as TGTGCCAGCAGCCTAGCGGGAGGATCGGCCTACGAGCAGTACTTC. The chain carries TRBV7-7 and TRBJ2-7; 11 bases match TRBD2. The germline V gene has CDR1 SSHAT and CDR2 FNYEAQ (reference sequence). CDR3 length: 15 amino acids. Supplemented by reference TRBV7-7 and TRBJ2-7, the full variable domain reads GAGVSQSPRYKVTKRGQDVTLRCDPISSHATLYWYQQALGQGPEFLTYFNYEAQPDKSGLPSDRFSAERPEGSISTLTIQRTEQRDSAMYRCASSLAGGSAYEQYFGPGTRLTVT.